These T cell receptor beta chains were read from a single sample in a study of blood T cell repertoires in COVID-19. TCRdb keeps only in-frame clones here, not all; method: immunoSEQ multiplex PCR. In the table there are 43,000 or so clones, about 89% of which are singletons. The sample consisted of peripheral blood. These TCRs come from a man between 60 and 75 years old with active or convalescent COVID-19. Both conserved end residues are part of each CDR3. D genes are given only for firm matches. For some rows the clone size is stated as once, few or many, or as a class when expanded; others skip it.

CDR3 DNA,CDR3 protein,V gene,J gene,clone size,D gene
TGTGCCAGCAGTGAATGGCAGGGAGGCTATGGCTACACCTTC,CASSEWQGGYGYTF,TRBV6-1,TRBJ1-2,NA,NA
TGTGCCAGTAGCACTATCAACCGGGACAGGGATGGGGCTTTCTTT,CASSTINRDRDGAFF,TRBV19,TRBJ1-1,few,TRBD1
TGTGCCAGCAGCCCCTTTGTAGCGGGGGGGCAAGAGACCCAGTACTTC,CASSPFVAGGQETQYF,TRBV9,TRBJ2-5,NA,TRBD2
TGTGCCAGCAGCTTAGGAGCGAATAAGCAAACAGATACGCAGTATTTT,CASSLGANKQTDTQYF,TRBV5-4,TRBJ2-3,few,NA
TGTGCCAGCAGCTTAGGGACATCGAACACCGGGGAGCTGTTTTTT,CASSLGTSNTGELFF,TRBV7-9,TRBJ2-2,NA,NA
TGTGCCAGCGAAGCGGGCCTGTGGGACAGGGGGCTTGGGGCTAACTATGGCTACACCTTC,CASEAGLWDRGLGANYGYTF,TRBV19,TRBJ1-2,few,TRBD1
TGTGCCAGCAGTTCGCCGGGACAGGGCTACGAGCAGTACTTC,CASSSPGQGYEQYF,TRBV27,TRBJ2-7,NA,TRBD1
TGTGCCAGCTCGCTGGACAGGTCGAACACTGAAGCTTTCTTT,CASSLDRSNTEAFF,TRBV18,TRBJ1-1,NA,TRBD1
TGTGCCAGCAGTTTATACGCCGCCCTAGCGGGGGTAAATGAGCAGTTCTTC,CASSLYAALAGVNEQFF,TRBV28,TRBJ2-1,once,TRBD2
TGTGCCAGCAGCTTAACAGCTTACAATGAGCAGTTCTTC,CASSLTAYNEQFF,TRBV7-9,TRBJ2-1,NA,NA
TGCAGTGCAGGGGCATACGGCTACACCTTC,CSAGAYGYTF,TRBV20-1,TRBJ1-2,few,NA
TGTGCCAGCAGCCGACTAGCCGGTACAAATACGCAGTATTTT,CASSRLAGTNTQYF,TRBV9,TRBJ2-3,NA,TRBD2
TGTGCCAGCAGGAGCGGCGGCCGCTCCTACAATGAGCAGTTCTTC,CASRSGGRSYNEQFF,TRBV5-4,TRBJ2-1,NA,NA
TGTGCCAGCAGCCCTGGACAGGGAAAGGGTGGCTACACCTTC,CASSPGQGKGGYTF,TRBV9,TRBJ1-2,NA,TRBD1
TGTGCCAGCAGCACCAGGCAGGGGCGCTACGAGCAGTACTTC,CASSTRQGRYEQYF,TRBV5-8,TRBJ2-7,NA,NA